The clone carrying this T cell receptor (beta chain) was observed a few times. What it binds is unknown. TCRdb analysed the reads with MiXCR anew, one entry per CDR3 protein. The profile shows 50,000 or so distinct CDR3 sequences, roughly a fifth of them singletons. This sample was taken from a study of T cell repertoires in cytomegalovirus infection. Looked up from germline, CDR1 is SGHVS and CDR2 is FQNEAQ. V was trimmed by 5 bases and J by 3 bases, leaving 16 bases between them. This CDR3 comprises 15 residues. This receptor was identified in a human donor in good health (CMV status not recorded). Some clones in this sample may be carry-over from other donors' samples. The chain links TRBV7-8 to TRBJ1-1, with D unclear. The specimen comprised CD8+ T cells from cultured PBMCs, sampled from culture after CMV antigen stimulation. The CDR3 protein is CASSPPGGVDTEAFF. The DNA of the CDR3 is TGTGCCAGCAGCCCGCCGGGCGGGGTTGACACTGAAGCTTTCTTT. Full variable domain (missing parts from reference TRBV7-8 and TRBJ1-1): GAGVSQSPRYKVAKRGQDVALRCDPISGHVSLFWYQQALGQGPEFLTYFQNEAQLDKSGLPSDRFFAERPEGSVSTLKIQRTQQEDSAVYLCASSPPGGVDTEAFFGQGTRLTVV.